Each of the 31 T cell receptor beta chains below was sequenced from the same sample in a study of T cells expressing NK-cell markers. TCRdb reprocessed the 5' RACE reads, keeping one entry per CDR3 protein, no DNA. The sample holds around 470,000 distinct CDR3 sequences. The source material was blood T cells: a sorted CD56 or NKG2C T cell subset, CD4+ or CD8+ T cells, or bulk PBMC T cells (not recorded which). These receptors were obtained from a woman in her forties or fifties in good health.

This chain uses TRBV20-1 with TRBJ2-7. This CDR3 comprises 14 residues. Looked up from germline, CDR1 is DFQATT and CDR2 is SNEGSKA (reference sequence). CDR3 amino acids: CSARDRSPRLEQYF.

The chain combines TRBV29-1 with TRBJ2-5. CDR1 is SQVTM and CDR2 is ANQGSEA in the germline V gene. This CDR3 contains 12 residues. The CDR3 region is CSVDISGKTQYF.

The chain uses TRBV9 and TRBJ1-5. The CDR3 consists of 11 residues. In germline, CDR1 is SGDLS, CDR2 YYNGEE. The CDR3 region is CASGINQPQHF.

The chain has TRBV6-5 and TRBJ1-3; the TRBD1 assignment by TCRdb is unverifiable without DNA. The CDR3 is 14 residues long. CDR1 is MNHEY, CDR2 SVGAGI, per germline. The CDR3 reads CASSKGQGGNTIYF.

The chain carries TRBV2 and TRBJ2-1; the TRBD1 assignment by TCRdb is unverifiable without DNA. This CDR3 has 15 residues. CDR1 SNHLY and CDR2 FYNNEI come from the germline V gene. The CDR3 region is CASSNGGVSYNEQFF.

J is TRBJ2-3 and V is TRBV7-8; TCRdb outputs TRBD2, but without DNA this stays unchecked. CDR1 is SGHVS, CDR2 FQNEAQ, per germline. The CDR3 length is 13 residues. CDR3 residues: CASSPGTFDTQYF. Complete variable domain (other parts from reference TRBV7-8 and TRBJ2-3): GAGVSQSPRYKVAKRGQDVALRCDPISGHVSLFWYQQALGQGPEFLTYFQNEAQLDKSGLPSDRFFAERPEGSVSTLKIQRTQQEDSAVYLCASSPGTFDTQYFGPGTRLTVL.

The chain recombines TRBV12-3 or TRBV12-4 with TRBJ1-4; absent DNA, TCRdb's TRBD1 call cannot be checked. The length of the CDR3 is 15 residues. The CDR3 loop is CASRPGVTTNEKLFF.

The chain combines TRBV5-1 with TRBJ2-1; TCRdb picks TRBD2, but there is no DNA to check that call. CDR1 SGHRS and CDR2 YFSETQ come from the germline V gene. This CDR3 spans 15 amino acids. The chain's CDR3 is CASSVALAEYNEQFF.

The gene calls are TRBV2 and TRBJ2-5; TCRdb indicates TRBD1, and absent DNA this call remains unverified. CDR1 SNHLY and CDR2 FYNNEI come from the germline V gene. The CDR3 totals 11 residues. CDR3 in amino acids: CASTPAETQYF.

This chain connects TRBV20-1 to TRBJ1-5. CDR3 size: 16 residues. The germline gives CDR1 DFQATT, CDR2 SNEGSKA (reference sequence). CDR3 loop: CSARVWGTTRDQPQHF.

The gene calls are TRBV25-1 and TRBJ2-1; lacking DNA, the TRBD2 call made by TCRdb goes unchecked. The germline V gene has CDR1 MGHDK and CDR2 SYGVNS. CDR3 length equals 16 residues. CDR3 region: CASSDVTSGSPGEQFF.

The chain carries TRBV2 and TRBJ2-3; TCRdb gives TRBD2 as the D gene, but with no DNA this cannot be confirmed. The V gene's germline CDR1 is SNHLY and CDR2 FYNNEI. The CDR3 is 19 amino acids. The CDR3: CASSEASRLGTSSTDTQYF.

CDR3: CASSVGEGPTQYF. The rearrangement uses TRBV9 and TRBJ2-3; absent DNA, TCRdb's TRBD2 call cannot be checked. This CDR3 is 13 amino acids long. Looked up from germline, CDR1 is SGDLS and CDR2 is YYNGEE.

Here the CDR3 reads CSASSGTIGETQYF. This chain uses TRBV20-1 with TRBJ2-5; TCRdb's assignment of TRBD2 cannot be checked, as there is no DNA. The germline gives CDR1 DFQATT, CDR2 SNEGSKA (reference sequence). The CDR3 spans 14 residues.

The CDR3 protein is CAIRTGERGYTF. The chain uses TRBV10-3 and TRBJ1-2; the D call of TRBD1 rests on TCRdb alone, since no DNA is present to check it. CDR1 and CDR2 (germline): ENHRY, SYGVKD. The CDR3 contains 12 residues.

This chain joins TRBV13 and TRBJ2-1. From germline, CDR1 is PRHDT and CDR2 FYEKMQ (reference sequence). CDR3 length: 15 amino acids. The CDR3 loop is CASSQGLSPYNEQFF.

The gene calls are TRBV5-1 and TRBJ2-1. Germline CDR1 SGHRS, CDR2 YFSETQ. The CDR3 is made up of 12 amino acids. Here the CDR3 reads CASSLGANEQFF.

The CDR3 is CAIPGRGTLGSYGYTF. This chain connects TRBV10-3 to TRBJ1-2; TCRdb selects TRBD1, and the lack of DNA leaves this call unchecked. Germline V gene sequence: CDR1 ENHRY, CDR2 SYGVKD. There are 16 residues in the CDR3.

This chain joins TRBV4-1 and TRBJ1-5; absent DNA, TCRdb's TRBD1 call cannot be checked. Per the germline V gene, CDR1 is MGHRA and CDR2 is YSYEKL. The CDR3 is made up of 18 amino acids. This CDR3 reads CASSQDTTAGGTNQPQHF.

V usage is TRBV29-1 and J usage is TRBJ1-1. Germline CDR1 is SQVTM and CDR2 is ANQGSEA. The CDR3 has 12 amino acids. The CDR3 sequence is CSDTFGDTEAFF.

The V gene is TRBV15, the J gene TRBJ2-1; the TRBD1 assignment by TCRdb is unverifiable without DNA. There are 15 residues in the CDR3. Germline CDR1 LNHNV, CDR2 YYDKDF (reference sequence). CDR3 protein: CATRAFGGSTNEQFF.

The chain employs TRBV5-1 and TRBJ2-7; TCRdb's D call of TRBD1 is untestable without DNA. CDR1 is SGHRS, CDR2 YFSETQ, per germline. The CDR3 covers 15 residues. This CDR3 reads CASSLDGQRHYEQYF.

J is TRBJ2-5 and V is TRBV2; TCRdb selects TRBD1, and the lack of DNA leaves this call unchecked. Germline-derived CDR1 and CDR2 are SNHLY and FYNNEI. This CDR3 has 15 residues. This CDR3 reads CASRGGTVTQETQYF.

The CDR3 loop reads CSALPGESSYNEQFF. This sequence joins TRBV20-1 and TRBJ2-1; lacking DNA, the TRBD1 call made by TCRdb goes unchecked. CDR1 is DFQATT and CDR2 is SNEGSKA in the germline V gene (reference sequence). This CDR3 comprises 15 residues.

The V gene is TRBV7-6, the J gene TRBJ2-5; TCRdb's D call of TRBD2 is untestable without DNA. Germline-derived CDR1 and CDR2 are SGHVS and FNYEAQ. The CDR3 is made up of 16 amino acids. This CDR3 reads CASSSSGTRFAETQYF.

The chain has TRBV6-2 or TRBV6-3 and TRBJ1-4. Germline CDR1 and CDR2: MNHEY and SVGEGT. This CDR3 region has 15 residues. Here the CDR3 reads CASCRGESLNEKLFF.

The rearrangement links TRBV4-1 to TRBJ2-4; there is no DNA to check the TCRdb D call of TRBD2. Germline V gene sequence: CDR1 MGHRA, CDR2 YSYEKL. The CDR3 is 21 residues long. This CDR3 reads CASSQDPLAGGGVVAKNIQYF.

This rearrangement joins TRBV6-2 or TRBV6-3 to TRBJ1-1; the D call of TRBD1 rests on TCRdb alone, since no DNA is present to check it. The germline CDR1 and CDR2 sequences are MNHEY and SVGEGT. The CDR3 spans 15 residues. CDR3 in amino acids: CASSYSGQGTSEAFF.

CDR3 protein: CASGPTSEQYF. The J gene is TRBJ2-7, the V gene TRBV4-1. CDR1 and CDR2 (germline): MGHRA, YSYEKL. CDR3 size: 11 residues.

The chain's CDR3 is CATSDGDRGQRRNNEQFF. The chain links TRBV24-1 to TRBJ2-1; the TCRdb D gene call, TRBD1, has no DNA to confirm it. The CDR3 extends over 18 amino acids. The V gene's germline CDR1 is KGHDR and CDR2 SFDVKD.

The V and J genes are TRBV20-1 and TRBJ2-1; the D call of TRBD2 rests on TCRdb alone, since no DNA is present to check it. The CDR3 has 15 residues. The V gene's germline CDR1 is DFQATT and CDR2 SNEGSKA (reference sequence). The CDR3 loop reads CSAPLPSGRVSEQFF.